The 23 T cell receptor beta chains below all came from one sample that was sequenced in a study of T cells in Graves' hyperthyroidism and ophthalmopathy. Amplification targeted TCR beta CDR3 regions from RNA transcripts. The primer set for the first-round RT-PCR of the TCR CDR3 was HTBI. A single record per CDR3 protein comes from TCRdb applying MiXCR to the multiplex PCR reads. This sample has about 380,000 distinct CDR3 sequences, with about 13% found just once. The sequenced sample was blood. The receptor set was obtained from a man aged 30 to 39 with Graves' hyperthyroidism that later progressed to Graves' ophthalmopathy.

The sample holds many counts of this clonotype. The chain couples TRBV4-1 to TRBJ1-5; TRBD1 matches at 8 bases. Germline V gene data show CDR1 as MGHRA and CDR2 as YSYEKL. J gave up 3 bases and V 4 bases, and 5 bases lay outside the gene matches. The CDR3 consists of 15 residues. CDR3 coding DNA: TGCGCCAGCAGCCCGGGACAGGCATTCAATCAGCCCCAGCATTTT. As protein: CASSPGQAFNQPQHF.

This clonotype was detected many times. The rearrangement uses TRBV5-1 and TRBJ2-3; D assignment may be TRBD1 or TRBD2 (5 bases each). Between the trimmed V and J ends, which lost 4 bases and 0 bases, there was a span of 12 bases. The CDR3 is 15 amino acids. The germline V gene has CDR1 SGHRS and CDR2 YFSETQ. The CDR3 DNA is TGCGCCAGCAGCCCACCGGGACGGAGCACAGATACGCAGTATTTT. This codes for CASSPPGRSTDTQYF.

This clonotype was detected once. CDR3 DNA: TGTGCCACCAGCAGAGATGCAGGGTCATACAATGAGCAGTTCTTC. As protein: CATSRDAGSYNEQFF. The chain joins TRBV15 to TRBJ2-1; TRBD1 is a possible D gene (5 bases). CDR1 is LNHNV and CDR2 is YYDKDF in the germline V gene (reference sequence). This CDR3 contains 15 residues. The germline V and J ends were trimmed by 0 bases and 4 bases, with 10 bases remaining between them.

In its sample, this clonotype was seen many times. CDR3 sequence: CASSQEPGQSNEKLFF. In DNA form, the CDR3 reads TGTGCCAGCAGCCAAGAACCGGGACAGAGCAATGAAAAACTGTTTTTT. The chain is built from TRBV3-1 and TRBJ1-4, with 7 bases identical to TRBD1. Germline CDR1 LGHDT, CDR2 YNNKEL (reference sequence). This CDR3 has 16 amino acids. V was clipped by 0 bases and J by 5 bases; unmatched bases: 6.

This clonotype showed up many times. The chain is built from TRBV3-1 and TRBJ1-1, with D possibly TRBD1 on 6 matching bases. V lost 1 base and J 12 bases, leaving 12 bases between the germline ends. The V gene's germline CDR1 is LGHDT and CDR2 YNNKEL (reference sequence). The CDR3 totals 12 residues. CDR3 sequence (DNA): TGTGCCAGCAGCCAAGGCCCAGGGGAATCTTTCTTT. This encodes CASSQGPGESFF.

The chain has TRBV3-1 and TRBJ2-7; possibly TRBD2 for D (6 bases). Germline loops: CDR1 LGHDT, CDR2 YNNKEL (reference sequence). The CDR3 extends over 14 amino acids. Deletions cut 3 bases from V and 1 base from J, with 10 bases between. CDR3 in amino acids: CASSQSGTSYEQYF. Written as DNA, the CDR3 is TGTGCCAGCAGCCAGTCAGGGACTTCCTACGAGCAGTACTTC.

A few counts support this clonotype. The chain couples TRBV6-1 to TRBJ2-5; 8 nucleotides align to TRBD2. Germline-derived CDR1 and CDR2 are MNHNS and SASEGT. This CDR3 has 14 residues. The ends lost 6 bases at V and 4 bases at J; junction bases unmatched: 7. CDR3 DNA: TGTGCCAGCAGGACCGCGGGGGGAGGAGAGACCCAGTACTTC. Its protein product is CASRTAGGGETQYF.

This clonotype was detected many times. The CDR3 loop reads CASSPTRMGFNLNEQFF. The CDR3 region has the DNA TGTGCCAGCAGCCCTACCCGGATGGGATTTAACCTCAATGAGCAGTTCTTC. The chain joins TRBV7-8 to TRBJ2-1; D unclear. The V gene lost 5 bases and the J gene lost 6 bases, with 23 bases spanning the gap. CDR1 is SGHVS and CDR2 is FQNEAQ in the germline V gene. The CDR3 is 17 residues long.

This sequence joins TRBV9 and TRBJ2-2; 11 positions match TRBD1. J lost 5 bases, V lost 4 bases, and 10 bases had no gene match. Germline V gene lookup returns CDR1 SGDLS and CDR2 YYNGEE. CDR3 length equals 17 residues. CDR3 sequence reads: CASSSPTGTGGTGELFF. CDR3 bases: TGTGCCAGCAGCTCTCCTACCGGGACAGGGGGAACCGGGGAGCTGTTTTTT.

The table lists this clonotype with a few counts. The rearrangement uses TRBV12-3 or TRBV12-4 and TRBJ2-7; 9 positions match TRBD1. CDR3 size: 15 residues. Trimming took 5 bases from V and 6 from J; bases not matched to a gene: 11. The CDR3, as DNA: TGTGCCAGCAGTATGGGGACAGGGCGAGCTCCCGAGCAGTACTTC. It specifies CASSMGTGRAPEQYF.

V usage is TRBV4-2 and J usage is TRBJ2-3; tentative D call: TRBD1 (5 bases). Germline CDR1 is LGHNA and CDR2 is YNFKEQ. This CDR3 is 18 amino acids long. V shed 0 bases and J shed 3 bases, with 19 bases lying between them. CDR3 DNA sequence: TGTGCCAGCAGCCAAGATTACCTCCTGAGACAGATTACAGATACGCAGTATTTT. Translated: CASSQDYLLRQITDTQYF.

This clonotype showed up many times. V is TRBV5-1 and J is TRBJ1-1; D is undetermined. CDR1 and CDR2 from the germline V gene are SGHRS and YFSETQ. The CDR3 is 14 amino acids. The V and J ends lost 0 bases and 6 bases respectively, with 12 bases between them. CDR3 sequence reads: CASSLAIGTAEAFF. DNA for the CDR3: TGCGCCAGCAGCTTGGCCATAGGAACCGCTGAAGCTTTCTTT.

This clonotype was seen a few times. The chain recombines TRBV5-5 with TRBJ2-7, with D unresolved. The V end was cut by 0 bases, the J end by 2 bases, with 12 bases between. Germline-derived CDR1 and CDR2 are SGHKS and YYEKEE (reference sequence). The CDR3 has 15 amino acids. CDR3 DNA: TGTGCCAGCAGCTTGGGAGTCCTACTAACCTACGAGCAGTACTTC. It is translated as CASSLGVLLTYEQYF.

In this sample, this clonotype turned up many times. The gene calls are TRBV5-1 and TRBJ1-4; a possible D gene is TRBD1 (5 bases). This CDR3 is built from 14 residues. Trimming cost V 2 bases and J 7 bases, with 12 bases left between them. Germline V gene sequence: CDR1 SGHRS, CDR2 YFSETQ. CDR3 nucleotides: TGCGCCAGCAGCTTAACAGGAATCGGTGAAAAACTGTTTTTT. Protein sequence: CASSLTGIGEKLFF.

This clonotype was observed a few times. The V gene is TRBV7-9, the J gene TRBJ2-2, with TRBD2 identical over 10 bases. The V and J ends lost 5 bases and 3 bases, in that order; junction bases with no gene match: 6. The CDR3 has 16 amino acids. CDR1 and CDR2 from the germline V gene are SEHNR and FQNEAQ (reference sequence). The DNA for the CDR3 is TGTGCCAGCAGCCCCCAGCGGGGGGGCGACACCGGGGAGCTGTTTTTT. Its translation: CASSPQRGGDTGELFF.

On this clonotype: A much more abundant neighbour one base away suggests this may be a read error. The gene calls are TRBV18 and TRBJ1-1, with 7 nucleotides matching TRBD1. In germline, CDR1 is KGHSH, CDR2 LQKENI. The V gene end was trimmed by 5 bases and the J gene end by 9 bases; junction bases not matched to a gene: 6. The CDR3 extends over 12 amino acids. CDR3 sequence reads: CASSWAQGKAFF. CDR3 bases: TGTGCCAGCTCATGGGCACAGGGGAAAGCTTTCTTT.

On this clonotype: A much larger clonotype is one base distant, so this may be a read error. This chain connects TRBV5-1 to TRBJ2-7; possible D gene TRBD2, 6 bases. Germline CDR1 SGHRS, CDR2 YFSETQ. This CDR3 contains 11 residues. The CDR3, as DNA: TGCGCCAGCAGATTGGATCGGGAGCGGTACTTC. Its protein is CASRLDRERYF.

The chain carries TRBV13 and TRBJ1-2, with D unresolved. Germline values: CDR1 PRHDT, CDR2 FYEKMQ (reference sequence). This CDR3 region has 15 residues. Trimming removed 5 bases at V and 6 bases at J, with 19 bases between. The CDR3, as DNA: TGTGCCAGCAGCGCCAGGAAAAGGGTAATCCATGGCTACACCTTC. Its protein is CASSARKRVIHGYTF.

This clonotype was seen many times. The V call is TRBV2, the J call TRBJ1-1; D unresolved. Germline lookup yields CDR1 SNHLY and CDR2 FYNNEI. CDR3 length equals 12 residues. V lost 5 bases, J lost 1 base, and 5 bases lay in between. CDR3 loop: CASSSENTEAFF. Here the CDR3 DNA reads TGTGCCAGCAGTTCAGAGAACACTGAAGCTTTCTTT.

This sequence joins TRBV18 and TRBJ1-5; D call uncertain. Germline loops: CDR1 KGHSH, CDR2 LQKENI. There are 13 residues in the CDR3. Trimming removed 3 bases from V and 6 bases from J, with 9 bases in between. The DNA of the CDR3 is TGTGCCAGCTCACCGAAAGCGGGTCAGCCCCAGCATTTT. Amino acid sequence: CASSPKAGQPQHF.

The chain carries TRBV7-8 and TRBJ2-5; perhaps D is TRBD1 or TRBD2 (6 bases each). This CDR3 contains 14 residues. CDR1 and CDR2 from the germline V gene are SGHVS and FQNEAQ. V lost 8 bases to trimming and J lost 4 bases, with 17 bases between them. In DNA, the CDR3 is TGTGCCAGCGGGGAATACGGGGGCCGAGAGACCCAGTACTTC. Protein: CASGEYGGRETQYF.

The CDR3 coding sequence is TGTGCCAGCAGCACGAACAGCGGACCCTACGAGCAGTACTTC. This encodes CASSTNSGPYEQYF. The chain has TRBV3-1 and TRBJ2-7; D might be TRBD2 (5 bases). Trimming removed 5 bases from V and 2 bases from J, with 13 bases in between. Germline CDR1 reads LGHDT; CDR2 reads YNNKEL (reference sequence). The CDR3 sequence is 14 residues long.

This sequence joins TRBV10-3 and TRBJ2-5; D ambiguous. There are 12 residues in the CDR3. The germline gives CDR1 ENHRY, CDR2 SYGVKD. V dropped 4 bases and J dropped 7 bases, with 10 bases sitting between them. This CDR3 reads CAISALSGTQYF. The CDR3 bases are TGTGCCATCAGTGCCCTCTCGGGGACCCAGTACTTC.